Below, 21 T cell receptor beta chains from the same sample are listed, as sequenced in a study of cytomegalovirus exposure and HLA in healthy donors (dated by TCRdb to 2015 to 2018). The library was generated by the immunoSEQ multiplex PCR assay. For the multiplex PCR, a mixture combining 60 forward primers for TCR Vbeta segments and 13 reverse primers for TCR Jbeta segments was used. TCRdb mirrors the immuneACCESS table, restricted to in-frame sequences. Some clones are absent from its copies; in checked studies, under half trace to an unresolved V gene, and the reason for the others is unknown. The sample yields 150,000 to 200,000 clones; roughly three quarters were counted once. Approximately 4.4% of the sample belongs to the ten largest clones. Sample: PBMCs. Receptors were obtained from a man between 18 and 35 years old in good health and CMV-seropositive.

The CDR3 spells CASRPSTEAFF. CDR3 nucleotides: TGTGCCAGCAGACCCAGTACTGAAGCTTTCTTT. This chain joins TRBV5-6 and TRBJ1-1; unclear D gene. The CDR3 runs 11 residues. V was cut by 5 bases and J by 5 bases, with 7 bases left in between. Looked up from germline, CDR1 is SGHDT and CDR2 is YYEEEE.

The chain joins TRBV15 to TRBJ2-7, with 7 bases that match TRBD1. Germline CDR1 LNHNV, CDR2 YYDKDF (reference sequence). Trimming at V came to 0 bases and at J to 1 base, leaving 3 bases not matched to a gene. The CDR3 is made up of 15 amino acids. CDR3 in DNA: TGTGCCACCAGCAGAGATATGACAGGGTCCTACGAGCAGTACGTC. Translation: CATSRDMTGSYEQYV.

The genes are TRBV30 and TRBJ1-5; TRBD1 matches 9 bases. The CDR3 sequence is 14 residues long. The V gene end was trimmed by 3 bases and the J gene end by 4 bases; junction bases not matched to a gene: 4. Germline V CDR1 and CDR2: GTSNPN, SVGIG (reference sequence). The CDR3 DNA reads as TGTGCCTGGAGAGGGACAGGGAGAAATCAGCCCCAGCATTTT. Translated: CAWRGTGRNQPQHF.

This clone was counted a few times. The chain combines TRBV7-6 with TRBJ2-5; D might be TRBD1 (6 bases). V gave up 5 bases and J gave up 5 bases, with 15 bases separating them. This CDR3 contains 14 residues. Germline V gene data show CDR1 as SGHVS and CDR2 as FNYEAQ. CDR3 nucleotides: TGTGCCAGCAGCCCGACAGGCGGTAGGGAGACCCAGTACTTC. This codes for CASSPTGGRETQYF.

The J gene is TRBJ1-3, the V gene TRBV11-2, with 7 positions matching TRBD1. CDR1 and CDR2 from the germline V gene are SGHAT and FQNNGV. J gave up 2 bases and V 6 bases, and 4 bases lay outside the gene matches. This CDR3 is built from 14 residues. The CDR3 loop reads CASRPTGTGNTIYF. In DNA, the CDR3 is TGTGCCAGCAGACCGACAGGGACTGGAAACACCATATATTTT.

The chain is built from TRBV2 and TRBJ2-2, with 7 bases aligning to TRBD1. From germline, CDR1 is SNHLY and CDR2 FYNNEI. J was trimmed by 0 bases and V by 8 bases; bases with no gene match: 3. This CDR3 contains 14 residues. The CDR3 nucleotides are TGTGCCAGCCGGGACAGCTCGAACACCGGGGAGCTGTTTTTT. As protein: CASRDSSNTGELFF.

The chain couples TRBV7-9 to TRBJ2-2, with D possibly being TRBD1 (5 bases). The germline V gene has CDR1 SEHNR and CDR2 FQNEAQ (reference sequence). Trimming removed 5 bases at V and 3 bases at J, with 10 bases between. This CDR3 comprises 14 residues. The DNA of the CDR3 is TGTGCCAGCAGCCTTTTCAGGGACACCGGGGAGCTGTTTTTT. Protein sequence: CASSLFRDTGELFF.

CDR3 region: CASSLLSEVTEAFF. The CDR3 nucleotides are TGTGCCAGCAGCTTGTTGAGTGAGGTCACTGAAGCTTTCTTT. The chain employs TRBV5-4 and TRBJ1-1; no clear D gene. This CDR3 is 14 amino acids long. In germline, CDR1 is SGHNT, CDR2 YYREEE (reference sequence). V gave up 1 base and J gave up 4 bases, with 11 bases separating them.

The genes are TRBV27 and TRBJ1-4; 8 positions agree with TRBD1. Germline trimming cut 3 bases from V and 7 bases from J; bases unmatched to any gene: 7. CDR1 and CDR2 from the germline V gene are MNHEY and SMNVEV (reference sequence). The CDR3 has 15 residues. The DNA for the CDR3 is TGTGCCAGCAGTTTGATCGGACAGGGAAGTGAAAAACTGTTTTTT. Its translation: CASSLIGQGSEKLFF.

This clone was counted between two and nine times. This chain links TRBV27 with TRBJ1-6, with TRBD1 identical over 11 bases. J was trimmed by 10 bases and V by 6 bases; bases with no gene match: 11. This CDR3 is built from 16 residues. CDR1 and CDR2 (germline): MNHEY, SMNVEV (reference sequence). CDR3 coding DNA: TGTGCCAGCAGAGTTCGGACAGGGGGCCTATGGTCACCCCTCCACTTT. Amino acids: CASRVRTGGLWSPLHF.

The table lists this clone with many counts. The chain carries TRBV23-1 and TRBJ1-2; 9 bases are shared with TRBD1. TRBV23-1 has ORF status, its function being uncertain. V gave up 0 bases and J gave up 4 bases; unmatched junction bases: 6. This CDR3 spans 16 amino acids. The CDR3 loop is CASSQSRTGESYGYTF. The CDR3 DNA reads TGCGCCAGCAGTCAATCGAGGACAGGGGAGAGCTATGGCTACACCTTC.

This chain uses TRBV11-2 with TRBJ2-5; 11 bases agree with TRBD2. Losses at the gene ends were 1 base for V and 5 bases for J; bases not matched to a gene: 9. The CDR3 loop spans 17 amino acids. Germline V gives CDR1 SGHAT, CDR2 FQNNGV. CDR3 amino acids: CASSLGVAGGPLETQYF. The DNA of the CDR3 is TGTGCCAGCAGCTTAGGGGTAGCGGGGGGGCCTTTGGAGACCCAGTACTTC.

The chain recombines TRBV19 with TRBJ1-1; D remains ambiguous. This CDR3 has 12 amino acids. CDR1 and CDR2 from the germline V gene are LNHDA and SQIVND (reference sequence). V dropped 10 bases and J dropped 6 bases, with 15 bases sitting between them. CDR3 loop: CATKGGLAEAFF. The CDR3 DNA follows: TGTGCCACAAAGGGAGGGTTAGCTGAAGCTTTCTTT. The complete variable domain, with remaining parts taken from reference TRBV19 and TRBJ1-1, reads DGGITQSPKYLFRKEGQNVTLSCEQNLNHDAMYWYRQDPGQGLRLIYYSQIVNDFQKGDIAEGYSVSREKKESFPLTVTSAQKNPTAFYLCATKGGLAEAFFGQGTRLTVV.

This clone was seen a few times. This chain links TRBV19 with TRBJ1-6, with 7 bases aligning to TRBD1. V dropped 0 bases and J dropped 5; count of bases not matched to a gene: 4. Germline V gives CDR1 LNHDA, CDR2 SQIVND (reference sequence). The CDR3 is 16 amino acids. The CDR3: CASSIDMTGNNSPLHF. In nucleotides, the CDR3 is TGTGCCAGTAGTATAGACATGACAGGGAATAATTCACCCCTCCACTTT.

The chain is built from TRBV5-1 and TRBJ2-6; D perhaps matches TRBD1 (5 bases). Germline values: CDR1 SGHRS, CDR2 YFSETQ. Trimming cost V 1 base and J 4 bases, with 9 bases left between them. The CDR3 extends over 15 amino acids. CDR3 residues: CASSLLGPGANVLTF. The CDR3 DNA reads TGCGCCAGCAGCTTGTTGGGGCCCGGGGCCAACGTCCTGACTTTC.

The rearrangement links TRBV2 to TRBJ2-3; the D is unclear. Germline values: CDR1 SNHLY, CDR2 FYNNEI. The CDR3 is 14 residues long. V gave up 6 bases and J gave up 0 bases, with 10 bases separating them. CDR3 in amino acids: CASREILSTDTQYF. The DNA of the CDR3 is TGTGCCAGCAGGGAGATACTGAGCACAGATACGCAGTATTTT.

The chain joins TRBV25-1 to TRBJ2-5, with TRBD1 identical over 10 bases. The junction had 6 bases not matched to a gene; V was cut back by 6 bases and J by 5 bases. The length of the CDR3 is 14 residues. CDR1 is MGHDK, CDR2 SYGVNS, per germline. CDR3 nucleotides: TGTGCCAGCAGATCGACAGGGGGCAAGGAGACCCAGTACTTC. Amino acid sequence: CASRSTGGKETQYF.

The chain uses TRBV5-5 and TRBJ1-1; a possible D gene is TRBD1 (5 bases). Germline V gene sequence: CDR1 SGHKS, CDR2 YYEKEE (reference sequence). The CDR3 has 13 residues. Trimming shortened V by 1 base and J by 5 bases, and 9 bases separated the two germline ends. The CDR3 region is CASSLTRQTEAFF. The DNA for the CDR3 is TGTGCCAGCAGCTTGACCCGACAGACTGAAGCTTTCTTT. Full variable domain (remainder filled in from reference TRBV5-5 and TRBJ1-1): DAGVTQSPTHLIKTRGQQVTLRCSPISGHKSVSWYQQVLGQGPQFIFQYYEKEERGRGNFPDRFSARQFPNYSSELNVNALLLGDSALYLCASSLTRQTEAFFGQGTRLTVV.

The V and J genes are TRBV30 and TRBJ1-5; TRBD1 agrees at 7 bases. Germline trimming cut 1 base from V and 5 bases from J; bases unmatched to any gene: 2. This CDR3 has 13 amino acids. Per germline, CDR1 GTSNPN and CDR2 SVGIG (reference sequence). For the CDR3, the DNA is TGTGCCTGGAGTGATAGGGGGCATCAGCCCCAGCATTTT. The encoded protein is CAWSDRGHQPQHF.

V and J are TRBV19 and TRBJ1-5; TRBD1 matches 8 bases. V was clipped by 4 bases and J by 3 bases; unmatched bases: 5. Germline V CDR1 and CDR2: LNHDA, SQIVND (reference sequence). The CDR3 has 15 residues. CDR3 residues: CASSSDRGYNQPQHF. In DNA, the CDR3 is TGTGCCAGTAGTAGCGACAGGGGCTACAATCAGCCCCAGCATTTT.

J is TRBJ2-1 and V is TRBV4-1; D is possibly TRBD2 (5 bases). The CDR3 length is 15 residues. Deletions cut 6 bases from V and 0 bases from J, with 12 bases between. Germline V gene lookup returns CDR1 MGHRA and CDR2 YSYEKL. The CDR3 DNA follows: TGCGCCAGCAGACGGGGTCTGGGCTCCTACAATGAGCAGTTCTTC. Its translation: CASRRGLGSYNEQFF.